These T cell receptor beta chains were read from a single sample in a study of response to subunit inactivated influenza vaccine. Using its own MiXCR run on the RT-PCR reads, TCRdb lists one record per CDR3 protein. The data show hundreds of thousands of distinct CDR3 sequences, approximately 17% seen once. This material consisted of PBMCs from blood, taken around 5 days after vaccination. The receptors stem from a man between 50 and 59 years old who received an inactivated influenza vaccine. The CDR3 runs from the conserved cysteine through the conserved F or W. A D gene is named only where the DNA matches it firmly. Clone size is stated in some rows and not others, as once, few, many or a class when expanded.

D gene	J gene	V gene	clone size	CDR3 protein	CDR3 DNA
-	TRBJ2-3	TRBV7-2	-	CASSLVARGRSTDTQYF	TGTGCCAGCAGCTTAGTTGCACGAGGGAGGAGCACAGATACGCAGTATTTT
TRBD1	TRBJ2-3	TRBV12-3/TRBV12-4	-	CASRDARGQGTDTQYF	TGTGCCAGCAGGGACGCTAGGGGGCAGGGTACAGATACGCAGTATTTT
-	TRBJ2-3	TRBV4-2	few	CASSQEWGSTDTQYF	TGTGCCAGCAGCCAAGAGTGGGGTAGCACAGATACGCAGTATTTT
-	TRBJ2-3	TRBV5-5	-	CASRTDWATDTQYF	TGTGCCAGCAGAACGGACTGGGCCACAGATACGCAGTATTTT
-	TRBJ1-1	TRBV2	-	CASRGDSSVTEAFF	TGTGCCAGCAGAGGGGACTCCTCCGTCACTGAAGCTTTCTTT
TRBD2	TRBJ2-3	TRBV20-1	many	CSASRGGEGDTQYF	TGCAGTGCTAGCCGCGGGGGGGAGGGCGATACGCAGTATTTT
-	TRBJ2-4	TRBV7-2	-	CASSLASQGAKNIEYF	TGTGCCAGCAGCTTGGCATCCCAAGGGGCCAAAAACATTGAGTACTTC
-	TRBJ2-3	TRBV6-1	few	CASSRNDLPHTDTQYF	TGTGCCAGCAGTCGCAACGATCTACCCCACACAGATACGCAGTATTTT
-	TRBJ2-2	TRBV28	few	CASTARTGELFF	TGTGCCAGCACTGCTCGGACCGGGGAGCTGTTTTTT
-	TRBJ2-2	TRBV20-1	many	CSAREGAGELFF	TGCAGTGCTAGAGAAGGTGCCGGGGAGCTGTTTTTT
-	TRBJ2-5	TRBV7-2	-	CASSLFGPGARETQYF	TGTGCCAGCAGCTTGTTTGGACCCGGGGCAAGAGAGACCCAGTACTTC
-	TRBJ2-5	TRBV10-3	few	CAISESTAISGETQYF	TGTGCCATCAGTGAGTCGACAGCTATCTCGGGAGAGACCCAGTACTTC
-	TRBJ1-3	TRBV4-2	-	CASSQDMAIGNTIYF	TGTGCCAGCAGCCAAGATATGGCAATCGGAAACACCATATATTTT
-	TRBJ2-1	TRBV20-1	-	CSAWTTNAYNEQFF	TGCAGTGCCTGGACTACCAATGCCTACAATGAGCAGTTCTTC
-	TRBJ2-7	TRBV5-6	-	CASSPDPQETYEQYF	TGTGCCAGCAGCCCGGACCCCCAAGAGACCTACGAGCAGTACTTC
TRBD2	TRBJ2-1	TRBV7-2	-	CASSQTSTMYNEQFF	TGTGCCAGCAGCCAGACTAGCACCATGTACAATGAGCAGTTCTTC
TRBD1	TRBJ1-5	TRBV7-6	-	CASSLGPRDRVGYGQPQHF	TGTGCCAGCAGCTTAGGTCCCCGGGACAGGGTTGGTTATGGTCAGCCCCAGCATTTT
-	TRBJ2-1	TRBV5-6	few	CASSQILRNEQFF	TGTGCCAGCAGCCAAATACTACGCAATGAGCAGTTCTTC
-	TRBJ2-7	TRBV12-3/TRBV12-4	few	CASSLGHGGPYEQYF	TGTGCCAGCAGTTTGGGGCACGGGGGTCCCTACGAGCAGTACTTC
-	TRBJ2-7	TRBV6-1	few	CASSARAQSYEQYF	TGTGCCAGCAGTGCCAGGGCGCAATCCTACGAGCAGTACTTC
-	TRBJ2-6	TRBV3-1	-	CASSYSQRANVLTF	TGTGCCAGCAGCTACTCGCAGAGGGCCAACGTCCTGACTTTC
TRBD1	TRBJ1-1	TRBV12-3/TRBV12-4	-	CASSRQGPGTEAFF	TGTGCCAGCAGTCGACAGGGGCCGGGCACTGAAGCTTTCTTT
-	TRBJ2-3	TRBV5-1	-	CASSLEVTTNTQYF	TGCGCCAGCAGCTTGGAGGTAACCACAAATACGCAGTATTTT
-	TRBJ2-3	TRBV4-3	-	CASSQDAQITDTQYF	TGCGCCAGCAGCCAGGATGCCCAAATCACAGATACGCAGTATTTT
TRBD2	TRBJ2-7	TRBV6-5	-	CASSYSSPSGGLSYEQYF	TGTGCCAGCAGTTACTCGTCTCCTAGCGGGGGCCTCTCCTACGAGCAGTACTTC
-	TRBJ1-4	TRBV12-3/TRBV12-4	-	CASTTAGSSNEKLFF	TGTGCCAGCACAACGGCGGGGAGTTCTAATGAAAAACTGTTTTTT
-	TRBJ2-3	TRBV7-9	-	CASSPGLGGAHTDTQYF	TGTGCCAGCAGCCCAGGTCTGGGCGGGGCACACACAGATACGCAGTATTTT
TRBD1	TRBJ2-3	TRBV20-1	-	CSARAGTGGHTQYF	TGCAGTGCTAGAGCCGGGACAGGGGGTCATACGCAGTATTTT
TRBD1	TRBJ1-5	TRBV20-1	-	CSARTGEYSNQPQHF	TGCAGTGCTAGAACAGGGGAGTATAGCAATCAGCCCCAGCATTTT
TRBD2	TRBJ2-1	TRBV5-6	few	CASSSSAGENEQFF	TGTGCCAGCAGCTCGTCAGCGGGAGAGAATGAGCAGTTCTTC
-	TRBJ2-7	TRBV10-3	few	CAISETGATVEQYF	TGTGCCATCAGTGAGACCGGGGCTACGGTCGAGCAGTACTTC
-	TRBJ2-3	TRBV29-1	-	CSVLREGRDTQYF	TGCAGCGTTCTCCGCGAGGGCAGGGATACGCAGTATTTT
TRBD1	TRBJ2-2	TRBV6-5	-	CASSYWDRSAGELFF	TGTGCCAGCAGTTACTGGGACAGATCAGCCGGGGAGCTGTTTTTT
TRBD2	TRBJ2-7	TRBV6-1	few	CASSDGLAAYEQYF	TGTGCCAGCAGCGATGGACTAGCCGCCTACGAGCAGTACTTC
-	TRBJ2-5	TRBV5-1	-	CASQGGGRQETQYF	TGCGCCAGCCAAGGGGGGGGCCGCCAAGAGACCCAGTACTTC
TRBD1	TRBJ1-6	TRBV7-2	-	CASSLSRDRGLSLHF	TGTGCCAGCAGCTTATCCCGGGACAGGGGTCTATCTCTCCACTTT
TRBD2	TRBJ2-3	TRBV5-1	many	CASSFGTSGGPTDTQYF	TGCGCCAGCAGCTTCGGGACTAGCGGGGGGCCCACAGATACGCAGTATTTT
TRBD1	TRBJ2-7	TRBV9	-	CASIANDRGPRDEQYF	TGTGCCAGCATCGCAAACGACAGGGGCCCTCGGGACGAGCAGTACTTC
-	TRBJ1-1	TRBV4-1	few	CASSQEPTPNTEAFF	TGCGCCAGCAGCCAAGAGCCGACACCCAACACTGAAGCTTTCTTT
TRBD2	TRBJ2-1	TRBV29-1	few	CSVGGLAGEFEQFF	TGCAGCGTTGGAGGACTAGCGGGAGAGTTTGAGCAGTTCTTC
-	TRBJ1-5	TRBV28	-	CASSLPGRNQPQHF	TGTGCCAGCAGTTTGCCGGGGCGAAATCAGCCCCAGCATTTT
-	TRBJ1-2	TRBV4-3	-	CASSQGGGSYGYTF	TGCGCCAGCAGCCAAGGAGGAGGGAGCTATGGCTACACCTTC
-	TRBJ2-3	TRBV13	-	CAIGPRGYTDTQYF	TGTGCCATTGGCCCAAGGGGTTACACAGATACGCAGTATTTT
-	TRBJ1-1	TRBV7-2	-	CASSSKTGPTEAFF	TGTGCCAGCAGCTCGAAAACAGGTCCAACTGAAGCTTTCTTT
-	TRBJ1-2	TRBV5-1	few	CASSAGVTSYGYTF	TGCGCCAGCAGTGCTGGGGTGACATCCTATGGCTACACCTTC
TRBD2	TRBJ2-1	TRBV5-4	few	CASSLGGLAGTYNEQFF	TGTGCCAGCAGCTTGGGTGGACTAGCGGGGACCTACAATGAGCAGTTCTTC